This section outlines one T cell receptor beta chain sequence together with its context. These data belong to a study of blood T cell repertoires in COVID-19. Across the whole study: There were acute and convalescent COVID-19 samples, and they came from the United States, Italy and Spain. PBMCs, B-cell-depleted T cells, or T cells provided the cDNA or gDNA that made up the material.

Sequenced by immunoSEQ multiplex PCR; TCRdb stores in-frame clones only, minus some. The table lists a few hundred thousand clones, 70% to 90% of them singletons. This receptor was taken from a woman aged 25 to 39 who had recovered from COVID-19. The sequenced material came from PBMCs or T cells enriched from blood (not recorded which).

This chain's CDR3 is CASFRSQNTGELFF. The CDR3 nucleotides read TGTGCCAGCTTCCGGTCCCAAAACACCGGGGAGCTGTTTTTT. This sequence joins TRBV18 and TRBJ2-2, with D hard to call. V was cut by 7 bases and J by 2 bases, with 11 bases left in between. There are 14 residues in the CDR3. CDR1 is KGHSH, CDR2 LQKENI, per germline.